This T cell receptor beta chain is drawn from a study of T-cell reconstitution after alpha-beta-depleted transplantation in children. This clonotype has ten or more counts. The V gene's germline CDR1 is SGHRS and CDR2 YFSETQ. CDR3 length equals 13 residues. V lost 2 bases, J lost 6 bases, and 3 bases stayed unmatched. A TCRbeta library incorporating unique molecular identifiers was prepared. TCRdb reprocessed the PCR reads via MiXCR and lists one record per CDR3 protein. The table includes roughly 190,000 distinct CDR3 sequences, approximately 15% detected once. V and J are TRBV5-1 and TRBJ2-5; TRBD1 agrees at 8 bases. The sample consisted of PBMCs from the stem cell graft donor, taken from the stem cell graft. The TCR was taken from a human donor who donated a stem cell graft to a child with acute lymphoblastic leukemia. The CDR3 sequence: CASSFGQGQTQYF. CDR3 DNA sequence: TGCGCCAGCAGCTTTGGACAGGGCCAGACCCAGTACTTC.